These 2 T cell receptor beta chains share one sample of origin, sequenced in a study of blood T cells in healthy people across ages (dated by TCRdb to between 2015 and 2016). The protocol used for the library was 5' RACE. The instrument given in TCRdb is Illumina HiSeq 2500. A second about 7 to 11 cycle PCR used a sample-barcoded 5' primer and a J-beta primer mix. TCRdb redid the processing of the public reads, applying fastp at Q25 and MiXCR, and retained in-frame beta chains. CDR3 protein duplicates are merged, each entry listing the most common genes and DNA. In all, the sample holds 650,000 to 800,000 distinct CDR3 sequences, and under 55% of those were seen once. Approximately 19% of the sample lies in the top ten. Sequencing used blood. The receptor source for this set is a man aged 60-69 years in good health.

This clonotype was recorded only once. The CDR3 nucleotides read TGTGCCAGCAGCTTAGATGGGGGTGTTTTCCAGCCCCAGCATTTT. As protein: CASSLDGGVFQPQHF. The chain joins TRBV7-2 to TRBJ1-5, with a tentative D call TRBD1 (5 bases). The V end lost 1 base, the J end lost 7 bases, and 14 bases lay between the germline ends. The germline gives CDR1 SGHTA, CDR2 FQGNSA. CDR3 length: 15 residues.

This chain uses TRBV28 with TRBJ2-1, with 9 bases fitting TRBD2. This CDR3 is built from 17 residues. The V gene end was trimmed by 6 bases and the J gene end by 4 bases; junction bases not matched to a gene: 13. CDR1 MDHEN and CDR2 SYDVKM come from the germline V gene. The CDR3 nucleotides are TGTGCCAGCAGCCTTAAACGAGCGGGGGGACTATACAATGAGCAGTTCTTC. Encoded protein: CASSLKRAGGLYNEQFF.